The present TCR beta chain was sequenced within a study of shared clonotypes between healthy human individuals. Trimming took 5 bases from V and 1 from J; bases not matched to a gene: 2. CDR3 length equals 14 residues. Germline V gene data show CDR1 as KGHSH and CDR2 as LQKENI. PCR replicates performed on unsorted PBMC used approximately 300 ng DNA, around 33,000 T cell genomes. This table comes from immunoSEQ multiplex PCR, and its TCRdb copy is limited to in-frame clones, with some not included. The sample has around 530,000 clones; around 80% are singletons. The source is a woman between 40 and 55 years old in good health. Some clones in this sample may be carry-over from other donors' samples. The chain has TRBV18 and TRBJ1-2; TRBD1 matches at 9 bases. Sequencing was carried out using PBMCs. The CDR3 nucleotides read TGTGCCAGCTCAAGGGACAGGGATAACTATGGCTACACCTTC. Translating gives CASSRDRDNYGYTF.